The T cell receptor beta chain described here comes from a study of sequential checkpoint blockade in melanoma. Study summary: TCRβ was sequenced from DNA of 91 pretreatment tumors.

With 2 bases removed from V and 6 bases from J, the gap between germline ends came to 19 bases. The CDR3 totals 16 residues. CDR1 is SGHNT and CDR2 is YENEEA in the germline V gene. Turning to this clone: Its antigen remains unknown.

Findings of the study overall: Clinical benefit was about 30 times likelier when tumor T-cell fraction and clonality increased.

TCRdb's table, derived via immunoSEQ multiplex PCR, lists solely in-frame clones and lacks some. In the table there are 20,000 to 25,000 clones, 27% of which are singletons. Regarding treatment: randomized to nivolumab then ipilimumab (arm A) or the reverse (arm B). Patients had received no earlier DNA-damaging chemotherapy. The receptor comes from a human donor with melanoma. The chain joins TRBV11-3 to TRBJ1-1; tentative D call: TRBD1 (6 bases). This specimen was tumor tissue (inferred from file names), taken from a patient given nivolumab and ipilimumab in sequence. The CDR3 region has the DNA TGTGCCAGCAGCTTACTTTCGGGGGGGCTATTTCCTGAAGCTTTCTTT. As protein: CASSLLSGGLFPEAFF.